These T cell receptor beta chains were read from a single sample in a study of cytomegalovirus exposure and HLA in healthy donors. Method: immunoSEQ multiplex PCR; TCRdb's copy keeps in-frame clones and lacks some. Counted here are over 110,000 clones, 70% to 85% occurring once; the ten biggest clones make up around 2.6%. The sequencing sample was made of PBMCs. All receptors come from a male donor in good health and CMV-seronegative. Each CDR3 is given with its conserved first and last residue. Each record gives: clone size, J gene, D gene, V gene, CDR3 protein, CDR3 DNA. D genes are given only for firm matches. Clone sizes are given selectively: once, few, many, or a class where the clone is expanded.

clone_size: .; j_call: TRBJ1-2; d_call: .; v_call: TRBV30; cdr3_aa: CAWSVGARGGYTF; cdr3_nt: TGTGCCTGGAGTGTAGGAGCACGAGGTGGCTACACCTTC
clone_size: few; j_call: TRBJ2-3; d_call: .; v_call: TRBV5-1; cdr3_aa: CASSLAGGLITDTQYF; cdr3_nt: TGCGCCAGCAGCTTGGCCGGGGGATTGATCACAGATACGCAGTATTTT
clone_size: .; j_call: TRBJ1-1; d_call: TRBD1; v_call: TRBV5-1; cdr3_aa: CASSLWPGQGRDTEAFF; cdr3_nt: TGCGCCAGCAGCTTGTGGCCGGGACAGGGGCGCGACACTGAAGCTTTCTTT
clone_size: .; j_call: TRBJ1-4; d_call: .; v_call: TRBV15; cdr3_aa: CATSRGPPLMANEKLFF; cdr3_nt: TGTGCCACCAGCAGAGGTCCCCCCCTAATGGCTAATGAAAAACTGTTTTTT
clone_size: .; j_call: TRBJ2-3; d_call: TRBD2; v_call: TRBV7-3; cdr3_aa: CASSLAGVRTDTQYF; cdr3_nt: TGTGCCAGCAGCTTAGCGGGAGTAAGGACAGATACGCAGTATTTT
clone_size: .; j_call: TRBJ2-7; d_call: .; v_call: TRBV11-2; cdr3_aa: CASSNTVDYEQYF; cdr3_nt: TGTGCCAGCAGCAACACAGTAGACTACGAGCAGTACTTC
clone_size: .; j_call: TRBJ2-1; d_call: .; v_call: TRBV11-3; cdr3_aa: CASSLTAEISYNEQFF; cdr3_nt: TGTGCCAGCAGCTTAACAGCTGAAATCTCCTACAATGAGCAGTTCTTC
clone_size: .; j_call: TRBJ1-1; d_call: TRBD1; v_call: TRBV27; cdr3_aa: CASSLEGASGNTEAFF; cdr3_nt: TGTGCCAGCAGTTTGGAGGGGGCAAGTGGGAACACTGAAGCTTTCTTT
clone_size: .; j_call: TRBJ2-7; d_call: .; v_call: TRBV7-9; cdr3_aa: CSSSLRLAYEQYF; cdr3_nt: TGTTCCAGCAGCTTACGACTAGCCTACGAGCAGTACTTC
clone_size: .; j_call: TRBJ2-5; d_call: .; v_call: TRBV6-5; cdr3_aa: CASRGRGRGLGDQYF; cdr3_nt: TGTGCCAGCAGGGGGCGGGGCCGCGGCTTAGGGGACCAGTACTTC
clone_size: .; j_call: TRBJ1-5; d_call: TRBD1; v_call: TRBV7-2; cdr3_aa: CASSLGDRPGQPQHF; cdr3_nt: TGTGCCAGCAGCTTAGGGGACAGGCCCGGTCAGCCCCAGCATTTT
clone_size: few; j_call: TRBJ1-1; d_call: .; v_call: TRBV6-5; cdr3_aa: CASSYRGMNTEAFF; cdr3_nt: TGTGCCAGCAGTTACAGGGGTATGAACACTGAAGCTTTCTTT
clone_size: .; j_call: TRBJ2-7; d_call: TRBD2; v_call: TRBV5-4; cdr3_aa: CASSLRPGLADRYSYEQYF; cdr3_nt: TGTGCCAGCAGCTTGAGGCCGGGACTAGCGGACCGATACTCCTACGAGCAGTACTTC
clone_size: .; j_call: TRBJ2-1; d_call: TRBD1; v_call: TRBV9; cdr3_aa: CASSPKTPGQWNEQFF; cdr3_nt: TGTGCCAGCAGCCCGAAAACCCCGGGACAGTGGAATGAGCAGTTCTTC
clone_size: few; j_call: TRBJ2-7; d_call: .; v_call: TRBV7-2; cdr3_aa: CASSLATTSGVAYEQYF; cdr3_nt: TGTGCCAGCAGCTTAGCCACCACCTCGGGAGTTGCGTACGAGCAGTACTTC
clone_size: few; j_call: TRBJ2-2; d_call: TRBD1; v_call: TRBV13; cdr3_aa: CASSSEQGKNTGELFF; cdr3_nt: TGTGCCAGCAGCTCGGAACAGGGGAAGAACACCGGGGAGCTGTTTTTT
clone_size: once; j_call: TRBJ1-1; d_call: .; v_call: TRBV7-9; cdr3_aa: CASSLAWQGNTEAFF; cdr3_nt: TGTGCCAGCAGCTTAGCGTGGCAGGGGAACACTGAAGCTTTCTTT
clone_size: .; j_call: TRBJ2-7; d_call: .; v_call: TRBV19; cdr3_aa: CASSIGGGWPYEQYF; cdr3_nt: TGTGCCAGTAGTATCGGTGGGGGCTGGCCCTACGAGCAGTACTTC
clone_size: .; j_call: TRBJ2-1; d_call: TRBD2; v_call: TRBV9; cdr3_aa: CASSVELGTSGYNEQFF; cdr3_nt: TGTGCCAGCAGCGTAGAGTTGGGGACTAGCGGTTACAATGAGCAGTTCTTC
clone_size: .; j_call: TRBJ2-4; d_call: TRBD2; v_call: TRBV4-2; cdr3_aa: CASSQDFSGRAPSIQYF; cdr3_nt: TGTGCCAGCAGCCAAGATTTCAGCGGGAGGGCCCCTAGCATTCAGTACTTC
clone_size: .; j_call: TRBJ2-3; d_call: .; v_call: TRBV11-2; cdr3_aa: CASSLGTPRDTQYF; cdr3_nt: TGTGCCAGCAGCTTAGGGACTCCGAGGGATACGCAGTATTTT
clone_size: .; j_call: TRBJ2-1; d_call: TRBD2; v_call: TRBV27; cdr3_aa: CASSPSRPGLASNEQFF; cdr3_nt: TGTGCCAGCAGTCCCTCACGGCCGGGACTAGCATCTAATGAGCAGTTCTTC
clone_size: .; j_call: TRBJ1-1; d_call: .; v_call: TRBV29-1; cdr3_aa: CSVKINVRGVAEAFF; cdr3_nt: TGCAGCGTTAAGATTAACGTAAGAGGTGTCGCTGAAGCTTTCTTT
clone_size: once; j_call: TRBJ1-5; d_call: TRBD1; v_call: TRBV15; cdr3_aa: CATSRFTGGQPQHF; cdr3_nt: TGTGCCACCAGCAGATTTACAGGGGGGCAGCCCCAGCATTTT
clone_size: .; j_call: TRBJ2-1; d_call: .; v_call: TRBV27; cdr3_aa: CASSPWAASSYNEQFF; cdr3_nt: TGTGCCAGCAGTCCGTGGGCCGCCAGCTCCTACAATGAGCAGTTCTTC
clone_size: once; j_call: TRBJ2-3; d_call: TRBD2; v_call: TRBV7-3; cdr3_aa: CASSLGLAGVDTQYF; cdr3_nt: TGTGCCAGCAGCTTAGGTCTAGCGGGAGTTGATACGCAGTATTTT
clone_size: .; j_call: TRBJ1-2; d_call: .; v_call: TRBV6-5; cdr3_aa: CASSFRGRNGYTF; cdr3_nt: TGTGCCAGCAGTTTCAGGGGCAGGAATGGCTACACCTTC
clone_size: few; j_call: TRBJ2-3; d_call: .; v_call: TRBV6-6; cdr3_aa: CATRGEGYKDTQYF; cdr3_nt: TGTGCCACCCGGGGAGAAGGATATAAAGATACGCAGTATTTT
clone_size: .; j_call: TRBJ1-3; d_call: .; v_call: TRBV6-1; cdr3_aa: CASRHTGGNTIYF; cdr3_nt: TGTGCCAGCAGGCACACAGGGGGAAACACCATATATTTT
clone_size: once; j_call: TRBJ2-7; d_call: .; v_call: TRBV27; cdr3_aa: CASSYGFSYEQYF; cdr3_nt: TGTGCCAGCAGTTATGGCTTTTCCTACGAGCAGTACTTC
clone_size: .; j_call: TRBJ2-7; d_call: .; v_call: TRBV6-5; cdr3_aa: CASSYSKASSYEQYF; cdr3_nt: TGTGCCAGCAGTTACTCCAAAGCGAGCTCCTACGAGCAGTACTTC
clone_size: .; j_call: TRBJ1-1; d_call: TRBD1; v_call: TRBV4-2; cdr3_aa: CASSQETGEAFF; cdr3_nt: TGTGCCAGCAGCCAAGAGACAGGGGAAGCTTTCTTT
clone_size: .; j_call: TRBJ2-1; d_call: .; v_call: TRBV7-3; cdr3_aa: CASSPSGRSFYNEQFF; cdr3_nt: TGTGCCAGCAGCCCCAGCGGCCGTTCGTTCTACAATGAGCAGTTCTTC
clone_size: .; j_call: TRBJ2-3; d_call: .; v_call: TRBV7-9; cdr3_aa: CASSLDTLYTDTQYF; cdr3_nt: TGTGCCAGCAGCTTAGATACCCTATACACAGATACGCAGTATTTT
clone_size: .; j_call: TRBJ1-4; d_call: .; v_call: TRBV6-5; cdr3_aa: CASSYWGGEKLFF; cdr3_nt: TGTGCCAGCAGTTACTGGGGGGGTGAAAAACTGTTTTTT
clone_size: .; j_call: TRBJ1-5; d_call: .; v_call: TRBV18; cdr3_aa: CASSPGGPNQPQHF; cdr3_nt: TGTGCCAGCTCACCAGGAGGGCCCAATCAGCCCCAGCATTTT
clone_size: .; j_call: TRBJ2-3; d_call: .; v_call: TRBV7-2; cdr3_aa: CASSPHGGTDTQYF; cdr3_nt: TGTGCCAGCAGCCCCCACGGCGGAACAGATACGCAGTATTTT
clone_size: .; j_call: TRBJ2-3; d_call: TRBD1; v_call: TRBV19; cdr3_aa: CASSPLPDRVRTDTQYF; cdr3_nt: TGTGCCAGTAGTCCTCTACCCGACAGGGTTCGCACAGATACGCAGTATTTT
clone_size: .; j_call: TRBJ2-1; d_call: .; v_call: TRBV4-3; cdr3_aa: CASSQGLGHEQFF; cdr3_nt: TGCGCCAGCAGCCAAGGTCTGGGCCATGAGCAGTTCTTC
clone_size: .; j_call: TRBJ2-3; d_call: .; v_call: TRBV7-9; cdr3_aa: CANTPPLAGADTQYF; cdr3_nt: TGTGCCAACACCCCCCCGCTAGCCGGCGCAGATACGCAGTATTTT
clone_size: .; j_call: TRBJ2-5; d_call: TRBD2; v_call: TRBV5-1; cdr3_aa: CASSPGTSGPQETQYF; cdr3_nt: TGCGCCAGCAGCCCGGGGACTAGCGGGCCTCAGGAGACCCAGTACTTC
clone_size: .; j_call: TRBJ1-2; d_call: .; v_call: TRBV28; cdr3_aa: CASSQGRNYGYTF; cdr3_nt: TGTGCCAGCAGTCAGGGCCGTAACTATGGCTACACCTTC
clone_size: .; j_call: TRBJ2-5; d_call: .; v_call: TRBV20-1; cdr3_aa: CSASPRGAQYF; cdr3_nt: TGCAGTGCTAGCCCCCGGGGAGCCCAGTACTTC
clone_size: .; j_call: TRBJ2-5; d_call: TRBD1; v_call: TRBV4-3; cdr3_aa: CASSTLTGASETQYF; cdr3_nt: TGCGCCAGCAGCACTCTTACAGGGGCCAGCGAGACCCAGTACTTC
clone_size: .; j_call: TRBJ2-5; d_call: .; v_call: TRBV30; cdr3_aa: CAWSVSGVLETQYF; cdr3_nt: TGTGCCTGGAGTGTGTCGGGAGTTTTAGAGACCCAGTACTTC
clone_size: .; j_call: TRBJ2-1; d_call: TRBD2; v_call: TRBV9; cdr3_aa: CASSVGWGGRADERFF; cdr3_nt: TGTGCCAGCAGCGTAGGTTGGGGCGGGAGGGCCGATGAGCGGTTCTTC
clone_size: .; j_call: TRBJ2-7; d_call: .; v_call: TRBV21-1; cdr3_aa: CANPSERPYEQYF; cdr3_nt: TGTGCCAACCCCTCGGAGAGACCCTACGAGCAGTACTTC
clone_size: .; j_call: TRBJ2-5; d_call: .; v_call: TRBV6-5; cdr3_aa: CASSYYGAAGETQYF; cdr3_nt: TGTGCCAGCAGTTACTACGGGGCCGCGGGGGAGACCCAGTACTTC
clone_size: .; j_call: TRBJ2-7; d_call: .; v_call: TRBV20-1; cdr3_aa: CSAYSSSEQYF; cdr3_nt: TGCAGTGCTTACTCTAGCTCCGAGCAGTACTTC
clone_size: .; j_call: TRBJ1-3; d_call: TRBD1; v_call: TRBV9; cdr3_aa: CASSPNRGDTIYF; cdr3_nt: TGTGCCAGCAGCCCAAACAGGGGAGACACCATATATTTT
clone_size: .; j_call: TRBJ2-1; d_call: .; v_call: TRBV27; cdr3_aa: CASSFGGSSYNEQFF; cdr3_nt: TGTGCCAGCAGTTTCGGTGGGAGCTCCTACAATGAGCAGTTCTTC
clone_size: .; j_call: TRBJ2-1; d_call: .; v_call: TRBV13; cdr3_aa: CASSEGEPYNEQFF; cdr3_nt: TGTGCCAGCTCCGAGGGAGAACCCTACAATGAGCAGTTCTTC
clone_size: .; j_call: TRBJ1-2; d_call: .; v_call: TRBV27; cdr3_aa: CASSLWAGANYGYTF; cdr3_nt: TGTGCCAGCAGTTTATGGGCGGGAGCTAACTATGGCTACACCTTC
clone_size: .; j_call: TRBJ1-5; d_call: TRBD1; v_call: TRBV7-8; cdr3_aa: CASSFGQGGVGGQPQHF; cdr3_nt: TGTGCCAGCAGCTTCGGACAGGGAGGGGTTGGTGGTCAGCCCCAGCATTTT
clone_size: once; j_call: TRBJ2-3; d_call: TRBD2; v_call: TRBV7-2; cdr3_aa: CASSSQREGPDTQYF; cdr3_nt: TGTGCCAGCAGCTCACAGCGGGAGGGTCCAGATACGCAGTATTTT